Included here is one T cell receptor beta chain sequence, with context. This entry is derived from a study of cytotoxic CD8 clonotypes in ibrutinib-treated CLL. The germline gives CDR1 LNHDA, CDR2 SQIVND (reference sequence). V was cut by 4 bases and J by 0 bases, with 10 bases left in between. The CDR3 is 14 residues long. Sequencing was designed to attain a depth spanning 1 in 200,000 to 1 in 1 million T cells. Assay: immunoSEQ multiplex PCR; the TCRdb copy retains only in-frame clones and omits some. In the table there are 19,000 or so clones, about 70% of which are singletons. The chain recombines TRBV19 with TRBJ2-7; D ambiguous. The origin of this receptor is a human donor with chronic lymphocytic leukemia. The sequences come from PBMCs, collected after 12 months of ibrutinib treatment. The CDR3 DNA is TGTGCCAGTAGTAGCAAGAGAAGCTCCTACGAGCAGTACTTC. It yields the protein CASSSKRSSYEQYF.